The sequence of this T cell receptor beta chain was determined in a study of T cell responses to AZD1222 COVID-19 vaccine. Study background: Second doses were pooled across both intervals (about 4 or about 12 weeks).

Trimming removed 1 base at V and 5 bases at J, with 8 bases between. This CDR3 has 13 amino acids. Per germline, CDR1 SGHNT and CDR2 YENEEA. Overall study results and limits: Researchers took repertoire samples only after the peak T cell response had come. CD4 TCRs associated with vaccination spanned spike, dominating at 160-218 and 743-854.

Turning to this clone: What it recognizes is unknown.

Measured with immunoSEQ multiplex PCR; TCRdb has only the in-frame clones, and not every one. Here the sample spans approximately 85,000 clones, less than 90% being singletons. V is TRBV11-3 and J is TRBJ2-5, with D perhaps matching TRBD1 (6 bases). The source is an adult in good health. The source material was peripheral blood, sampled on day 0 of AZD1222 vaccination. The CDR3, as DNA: TGTGCCAGCAGCTTAGGGGGGCTTGAGACCCAGTACTTC. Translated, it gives CASSLGGLETQYF. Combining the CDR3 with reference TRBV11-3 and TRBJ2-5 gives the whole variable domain EAGVVQSPRYKIIEKKQPVAFWCNPISGHNTLYWYLQNLGQGPELLIRYENEEAVDDSQLPKDRFSAERLKGVDSTLKIQPAELGDSAVYLCASSLGGLETQYFGPGTRLLVL.